The 12 T cell receptor beta chains in this list originate from one sample, sequenced in a study of blood T cell repertoires in COVID-19 (dated by TCRdb to between 2020 and 2021). Libraries were prepared through the immunoSEQ multiplex PCR assay. What TCRdb holds here is the immuneACCESS table cut down to in-frame rearrangements. Part of the clones is not present; checked against another copy, under half of the missing clones reflect an unresolved V gene, and the others are unexplained. The sample table contains some 140,000 clones; only one count was recorded for around 80% of them. The ten most abundant clones make up 10% to 14% of the sample. The sample comprised peripheral blood. The origin of the receptors is a human donor in a cohort sampled during active COVID-19.

CDR3 coding DNA: TGTGCCAGTAGTTACTCCGCGGGACTAGCCGACACCGGGGAGCTGTTTTTT. Protein: CASSYSAGLADTGELFF. This chain links TRBV19 with TRBJ2-2; TRBD2 agrees at 9 bases. V dropped 5 bases and J dropped 3; count of bases not matched to a gene: 10. This CDR3 region has 17 residues. Germline lookup yields CDR1 LNHDA and CDR2 SQIVND (reference sequence).

The genes are TRBV6-5 and TRBJ2-1; 11 bases align to TRBD1. The CDR3 spans 15 residues. V shed 5 bases, J shed 7 bases, and the junction held 7 bases outside the gene matches. Germline V gene data show CDR1 as MNHEY and CDR2 as SVGAGI. The CDR3 DNA is TGTGCCAGCAGTCCGGACAGGGGGCTAGCGAATGAGCAGTTCTTC. Translation: CASSPDRGLANEQFF.

A single count supports this clone. The V gene is TRBV28, the J gene TRBJ1-2; 9 nucleotides agree with TRBD1. The CDR3 loop spans 14 amino acids. Looked up from germline, CDR1 is MDHEN and CDR2 is SYDVKM. J was trimmed by 8 bases and V by 3 bases; bases with no gene match: 7. CDR3 in DNA: TGTGCCAGCAGTTTGGGACAGGGATTGGAAGGCTACACCTTC. It codes for CASSLGQGLEGYTF.

This rearrangement joins TRBV5-1 to TRBJ2-5; 10 bases map to TRBD1. The CDR3 is made up of 16 amino acids. Germline CDR1 reads SGHRS; CDR2 reads YFSETQ. The junction had 7 bases not matched to a gene; V was cut back by 3 bases and J by 2 bases. In nucleotides, the CDR3 is TGCGCCAGCAGCTCGACTCCGGGACAGGGGCAAGAGACCCAGTACTTC. Amino acids: CASSSTPGQGQETQYF. The variable domain in full, with the rest retrieved from reference TRBV5-1 and TRBJ2-5, is KAGVTQTPRYLIKTRGQQVTLSCSPISGHRSVSWYQQTPGQGLQFLFEYFSETQRNKGNFPGRFSGRQFSNSRSEMNVSTLELGDSALYLCASSSTPGQGQETQYFGPGTRLLVL.

The J gene is TRBJ2-1, the V gene TRBV29-1; 10 positions match TRBD2. Per germline, CDR1 SQVTM and CDR2 ANQGSEA. With V trimmed by 1 base and J by 5 bases, 5 bases remained unmatched. The CDR3 length is 15 residues. The CDR3 coding sequence is TGCAGCGTTGAAGTAAGCGGGGGGGGAAACAATGAGCAGTTCTTC. The encoded protein is CSVEVSGGGNNEQFF.

The chain combines TRBV5-1 with TRBJ2-1, with 9 bases identical to TRBD1. The trim removed 1 base at V and 5 bases at J, leaving 4 bases unmatched. The germline CDR1 and CDR2 sequences are SGHRS and YFSETQ. This CDR3 spans 15 amino acids. The CDR3 reads CASSLQGQGNNEQFF. The CDR3 DNA reads TGCGCCAGCAGCTTGCAGGGACAGGGCAACAATGAGCAGTTCTTC.

This chain links TRBV5-5 with TRBJ2-7; no clear D gene. The length of the CDR3 is 14 residues. Per germline, CDR1 SGHKS and CDR2 YYEKEE (reference sequence). Trimming took off 1 base at V and 0 bases at J, with 8 bases between the two ends. The CDR3 DNA reads TGTGCCAGCAGCTTGCTCGTGAGCTCCTACGAGCAGTACTTC. Translating gives CASSLLVSSYEQYF.

Only one count was recorded for this clone. This sequence joins TRBV30 and TRBJ2-7, with a possible D match to TRBD1 (6 bases). V was trimmed by 4 bases and J by 0 bases, leaving 16 bases between them. In germline, CDR1 is GTSNPN, CDR2 SVGIG (reference sequence). The CDR3 is made up of 15 amino acids. The CDR3 DNA sequence: TGTGCCTGGACCAGGAAGGAGACAGGCTCCTACGAGCAGTACTTC. As protein: CAWTRKETGSYEQYF.

This chain joins TRBV15 and TRBJ1-2; perhaps TRBD1 as D (5 bases). This CDR3 spans 15 amino acids. V lost 3 bases, J lost 2 bases, and 13 bases lay in between. Germline values: CDR1 LNHNV, CDR2 YYDKDF (reference sequence). The CDR3 reads CATSSDRQPNYGYTF. The CDR3 region has the DNA TGTGCCACCAGCAGCGACCGACAGCCCAACTATGGCTACACCTTC.

The gene calls are TRBV10-1 and TRBJ2-7; D possibly corresponds to TRBD1 (5 bases). Trimming stripped 4 bases from V and 3 bases from J, with 10 bases between. CDR3 length: 13 amino acids. Germline CDR1 WNHNN, CDR2 SYGVQD (reference sequence). This CDR3 reads CASSVGQNYEQYF. The CDR3 DNA follows: TGCGCCAGCAGTGTAGGACAAAACTACGAGCAGTACTTC.

The count of this clone is one. The chain couples TRBV14 to TRBJ1-1, with TRBD1 matching over 7 bases. Looked up from germline, CDR1 is SGHDN and CDR2 is FVKESK. V was pared by 5 bases and J by 0 bases, with 6 bases of the junction left unmatched. CDR3 length: 15 amino acids. The chain's CDR3 is CASSSRQGLNTEAFF. CDR3 coding DNA: TGTGCCAGCAGCTCCCGACAGGGACTGAACACTGAAGCTTTCTTT.

The CDR3 region is CASSGLHRQGAETQYF. The CDR3 DNA is TGTGCCAGCAGCGGGCTACATCGACAGGGAGCGGAGACCCAGTACTTC. The chain recombines TRBV7-8 with TRBJ2-5; 7 bases align to TRBD1. The ends lost 5 bases at V and 5 bases at J; junction bases unmatched: 14. CDR1 and CDR2 (germline): SGHVS, FQNEAQ. The CDR3 has 16 amino acids.